The entry below gives a single TCR beta chain sequence along with its context. Its antigen is not known. This entry belongs to a study of blood T cells in healthy people across ages. Study-level findings and limits: Strong correlation existed between TCR beta diversity and naive T cell percentage. Roughly linear declines in TCR beta diversity per million T cells occurred with age.

Germline V gene lookup returns CDR1 SQVTM and CDR2 ANQGSEA. This CDR3 has 12 residues. Next came a second PCR, run for about 7 to 11 cycles, which used a sample-barcoded 5' primer along with a J-beta primer mix. Every molecule of cDNA carried a tag from a template-switch adaptor with 12 random nucleotides. TCRdb re-called the 5' RACE reads through MiXCR, storing one row per CDR3 protein. Here the sample spans roughly 1,800,000 distinct CDR3 sequences, less than 50% being singletons. This clonotype was sampled from a woman between 40 and 50 years old in good health. Sequencing input: blood. This chain joins TRBV29-1 and TRBJ2-7, with TRBD2 identical over 8 bases. TRBJ2-5 explains the end of the DNA better; the J call may be wrong. The DNA for the CDR3 is TGCAGCGTGGAGCGGGGGAGGGAGACCCAGTACTTC. Its protein is CSVERGRETQYF.